This entry lists 26 T cell receptor beta chains sequenced from one sample in a study of OX40 agonist ivuxolimab in advanced cancers. The table came from immunoSEQ multiplex PCR; TCRdb's copy has only in-frame clones and leaves some out. The profile shows around 56,000 clones, roughly four fifths of them singletons. This specimen was CD4+ or CD8+ T cells sorted from blood, taken in a trial of the OX40 agonist ivuxolimab. The receptor set was obtained from an adult with an advanced solid tumor such as melanoma, head and neck, liver or kidney cancer.

The chain combines TRBV9 with TRBJ2-3; no clear D gene. Germline CDR1 SGDLS, CDR2 YYNGEE. V gave up 6 bases and J gave up 3 bases, with 14 bases separating them. The CDR3 has 14 amino acids. CDR3 nucleotides: TGTGCCAGCAATCCCCGCCCGACTACAGATACGCAGTATTTT. Protein: CASNPRPTTDTQYF. Complete variable domain (other parts from reference TRBV9 and TRBJ2-3): DSGVTQTPKHLITATGQRVTLRCSPRSGDLSVYWYQQSLDQGLQFLIQYYNGEERAKGNILERFSAQQFPDLHSELNLSSLELGDSALYFCASNPRPTTDTQYFGPGTRLTVL.

CDR3 nucleotides: TGTGCTAGTGGTCCCTGGGGGAGTCATTCACCCCTCCACTTT. This gives the protein CASGPWGSHSPLHF. The V call is TRBV12-5, the J call TRBJ1-6, with D possibly matching TRBD1 (5 bases). CDR1 and CDR2 (germline): LGHNT, FRNRAP. V lost 5 bases to trimming and J lost 8 bases, with 13 bases between them. CDR3 length: 14 residues. Full variable domain (outside the CDR3, taken from reference TRBV12-5 and TRBJ1-6): DARVTQTPRHKVTEMGQEVTMRCQPILGHNTVFWYRQTMMQGLELLAYFRNRAPLDDSGMPKDRFSAEMPDATLATLKIQPSEPRDSAVYFCASGPWGSHSPLHFGNGTRLTVT.

This chain uses TRBV11-1 with TRBJ2-2; unclear D gene. The CDR3 has 14 amino acids. The V gene's germline CDR1 is SGHAT and CDR2 FQDESV (reference sequence). V lost 7 bases, J lost 4 bases, and 13 bases lay in between. The CDR3 DNA is TGTGCCAGCAAAGTGCATTCGGTCACCGGGGAGCTGTTTTTT. Translating gives CASKVHSVTGELFF.

The J gene is TRBJ2-2, the V gene TRBV18; D remains ambiguous. This CDR3 has 16 amino acids. The germline CDR1 and CDR2 sequences are KGHSH and LQKENI. V was cut by 5 bases and J by 2 bases, with 15 bases left in between. The CDR3 coding sequence is TGTGCCAGCTCATCCGTTGACCCTAGAAACACCGGGGAGCTGTTTTTT. This encodes CASSSVDPRNTGELFF.

The chain uses TRBV6-1 and TRBJ1-2; weak D call: TRBD1 (6 bases). V was pared by 1 base and J by 6 bases, with 9 bases between. There are 13 residues in the CDR3. From germline, CDR1 is MNHNS and CDR2 SASEGT. The CDR3 spells CASSEESGDGYTF. For the CDR3, the DNA is TGTGCCAGCAGTGAAGAATCAGGGGATGGCTACACCTTC.

The rearrangement uses TRBV11-2 and TRBJ1-2; 11 bases agree with TRBD1. The V segment lost 0 bases and the J segment 8 bases; nucleotides outside the gene matches: 5. Per the germline V gene, CDR1 is SGHAT and CDR2 is FQNNGV. The CDR3 covers 15 residues. DNA for the CDR3: TGTGCCAGCAGCTTAGACGGACAGGGGGCGAGAGGCTACACCTTC. This gives the protein CASSLDGQGARGYTF.

The chain is built from TRBV6-6 and TRBJ1-2; D gene unclear. V gave up 8 bases and J gave up 2 bases, with 12 bases separating them. The CDR3 is made up of 13 amino acids. Germline V gene sequence: CDR1 MNHNY, CDR2 SVGAGI (reference sequence). The CDR3 here is CASAPNVNYGYTF. Here the CDR3 DNA reads TGTGCCAGCGCCCCGAATGTGAACTATGGCTACACCTTC.

The chain has TRBV7-2 and TRBJ1-6; D call uncertain. Trimming took 1 base from V and 0 from J, leaving 7 bases between them. The CDR3 has 16 amino acids. Germline assignment: CDR1 SGHTA and CDR2 FQGNSA. The CDR3 region is CASSLDHSSYNSPLHF. The CDR3 DNA reads TGTGCCAGCAGCTTAGATCACAGCTCCTATAATTCACCCCTCCACTTT.

This sequence joins TRBV5-4 and TRBJ2-7, with TRBD1 matching over 8 bases. The CDR3 is 15 amino acids. J lost 3 bases, V lost 4 bases, and 9 bases had no gene match. Germline V CDR1 and CDR2: SGHNT, YYREEE (reference sequence). The CDR3 loop is CASSLGQGAVYEQYF. The CDR3 DNA reads as TGTGCCAGCAGCCTGGGGCAGGGGGCCGTCTACGAGCAGTACTTC.

The rearrangement joins TRBV18 to TRBJ2-1, with 8 bases fitting TRBD2. Germline V gives CDR1 KGHSH, CDR2 LQKENI. This CDR3 spans 15 amino acids. The V segment lost 3 bases and the J segment 8 bases; nucleotides outside the gene matches: 9. The CDR3 loop reads CASSPITGGRDEQFF. CDR3 DNA: TGTGCCAGCTCACCGATTACGGGAGGGCGAGATGAGCAGTTCTTC.

The chain combines TRBV29-1 with TRBJ2-1; TRBD2 might be the D (6 bases). The CDR3 is made up of 14 amino acids. V was shortened by 4 bases and J by 2 bases, with 12 bases between the two germline ends. Per the germline V gene, CDR1 is SQVTM and CDR2 is ANQGSEA. The CDR3 sequence is CSVGSGSAYNEQFF. CDR3 coding DNA: TGCAGCGTTGGGTCCGGGAGCGCCTACAATGAGCAGTTCTTC.

The chain joins TRBV25-1 to TRBJ1-3, with a tentative D call TRBD1 (5 bases). Germline CDR1 is MGHDK and CDR2 is SYGVNS. The CDR3 runs to 13 residues. V gave up 9 bases and J gave up 6 bases, with 15 bases separating them. The CDR3 protein is CASRRGGENTIYF. The CDR3 DNA reads TGTGCCAGTAGAAGGGGTGGTGAAAACACCATATATTTT.

The genes are TRBV5-6 and TRBJ1-1; 8 bases line up with TRBD1. J was trimmed by 10 bases and V by 7 bases; bases with no gene match: 12. Germline assignment: CDR1 SGHDT and CDR2 YYEEEE. The length of the CDR3 is 13 residues. The DNA for the CDR3 is TGTGCCAGCTTGGAACCAGGGGGCGAGGGAGCTTTCTTT. The encoded protein is CASLEPGGEGAFF.

The V gene is TRBV6-5, the J gene TRBJ1-1; a weak D match, TRBD1 (5 bases). Germline assignment: CDR1 MNHEY and CDR2 SVGAGI. Trimming stripped 6 bases from V and 4 bases from J, with 15 bases between. This CDR3 region has 14 residues. The CDR3 nucleotides read TGTGCCAGCAGCCAAGCCCAGGGTAGCACTGAAGCTTTCTTT. Protein: CASSQAQGSTEAFF.

V is TRBV6-1 and J is TRBJ2-7; possibly TRBD2 for D (7 bases). The CDR3 sequence is 16 residues long. Germline assignment: CDR1 MNHNS and CDR2 SASEGT. V was pared by 3 bases and J by 5 bases, with 20 bases between. CDR3 loop: CASSDLLGGRGHEQYF. The CDR3 DNA is TGTGCCAGCAGTGACCTCCTCGGGGGGCGCGGCCACGAGCAGTACTTC.

The chain has TRBV7-2 and TRBJ2-7; 7 bases fit TRBD1. CDR1 is SGHTA and CDR2 is FQGNSA in the germline V gene. V shed 0 bases, J shed 3 bases, and the junction held 5 bases outside the gene matches. The CDR3 sequence is 15 residues long. The CDR3 spells CASSLARDSVYEQYF. The CDR3 DNA reads as TGTGCCAGCAGCTTAGCTCGGGACAGTGTCTACGAGCAGTACTTC.

This clone appeared once. The chain has TRBV11-2 and TRBJ2-5; D unclear. The J call may be incorrect, as the DNA end agrees better with TRBJ2-7. Per germline, CDR1 SGHAT and CDR2 FQNNGV. This CDR3 spans 14 amino acids. CDR3 region: CASSLIKVVYEQYF. CDR3 in DNA: TGTGCCAGCAGCTTGATAAAGGTTGTGTACGAGCAGTACTTC.

The chain has TRBV2 and TRBJ1-5, with D perhaps TRBD1 (5 bases). V was shortened by 7 bases and J by 5 bases, with 9 bases between the two germline ends. Germline V gene data show CDR1 as SNHLY and CDR2 as FYNNEI. The CDR3 length is 12 residues. CDR3 region: CASTGQDQPQHF. The CDR3 nucleotides read TGTGCCAGCACGGGGCAGGATCAGCCCCAGCATTTT.

CDR3 sequence: CASSGAGSYEQYF. The CDR3 DNA reads as TGTGCCAGCAGCGGCGCAGGGAGCTACGAGCAGTACTTC. The gene calls are TRBV6-6 and TRBJ2-7, with D possibly being TRBD1 or TRBD2 (5 bases each). The germline V gene has CDR1 MNHNY and CDR2 SVGAGI (reference sequence). Trimming removed 6 bases from V and 3 bases from J, with 12 bases in between. The CDR3 sequence is 13 residues long.

This rearrangement joins TRBV6-5 to TRBJ2-7, with a tentative D call TRBD1 (6 bases). The V end lost 7 bases, the J end lost 4 bases, and 17 bases lay between the germline ends. The germline gives CDR1 MNHEY, CDR2 SVGAGI. This CDR3 contains 14 residues. This CDR3 is CASIPDRPPYEQYF. CDR3 sequence (DNA): TGTGCCAGCATTCCAGACAGGCCCCCTTACGAGCAGTACTTC.

The chain is built from TRBV11-2 and TRBJ2-4; TRBD2 matches at 7 bases. V dropped 2 bases and J dropped 16; count of bases not matched to a gene: 14. CDR1 and CDR2 from the germline V gene are SGHAT and FQNNGV. This CDR3 spans 14 amino acids. The CDR3 reads CASSLTRLADAQYF. CDR3 DNA sequence: TGTGCCAGCAGCTTAACGCGCCTAGCGGATGCTCAATACTTC.

The rearrangement uses TRBV27 and TRBJ1-1, with 8 bases lining up with TRBD1. CDR1 and CDR2 from the germline V gene are MNHEY and SMNVEV (reference sequence). With 2 bases clipped from V and 3 bases from J, the junction kept 5 bases outside the gene matches. The CDR3 totals 15 residues. The CDR3 coding sequence is TGTGCCAGCAGTTTAGGGACGACAGGGGACACTGAAGCTTTCTTT. Translated, it gives CASSLGTTGDTEAFF.

A few counts support this clone. V is TRBV6-5 and J is TRBJ2-1; D call uncertain. V dropped 2 bases and J dropped 7 bases, with 9 bases sitting between them. The CDR3 is made up of 13 amino acids. Germline CDR1 and CDR2: MNHEY and SVGAGI. This CDR3 reads CASSYGLGNEQFF. The CDR3 region has the DNA TGTGCCAGCAGTTACGGTCTGGGGAATGAGCAGTTCTTC.

The chain joins TRBV9 to TRBJ2-1; 7 nucleotides align to TRBD2. Germline trimming cut 4 bases from V and 1 base from J; bases unmatched to any gene: 5. This CDR3 is built from 15 residues. Germline CDR1 is SGDLS and CDR2 is YYNGEE. For the CDR3, the DNA is TGTGCCAGCAGCCCCCGGGGGGAGTCCTACAATGAGCAGTTCTTC. Its translation: CASSPRGESYNEQFF.

The chain links TRBV2 to TRBJ2-2, with 11 bases lining up with TRBD1. Germline lookup yields CDR1 SNHLY and CDR2 FYNNEI. J lost 5 bases, V lost 5 bases, and 7 bases had no gene match. The CDR3 totals 16 residues. CDR3 coding DNA: TGTGCCAGCAGTCTCGGACAGGGGGCGAGGACCGGGGAGCTGTTTTTT. Amino acids: CASSLGQGARTGELFF. The variable domain in full, completed from reference TRBV2 and TRBJ2-2, reads EPEVTQTPSHQVTQMGQEVILRCVPISNHLYFYWYRQILGQKVEFLVSFYNNEISEKSEIFDDQFSVERPDGSNFTLKIRSTKLEDSAMYFCASSLGQGARTGELFFGEGSRLTVL.

The chain recombines TRBV19 with TRBJ2-5; 7 nucleotides agree with TRBD2. Trimming cost V 5 bases and J 4 bases; bases outside gene matches: 13. Germline V gene lookup returns CDR1 LNHDA and CDR2 SQIVND (reference sequence). The CDR3 extends over 16 amino acids. CDR3 loop: CASSPTGGGLAETQYF. The CDR3 nucleotides read TGTGCCAGTAGTCCGACGGGAGGAGGGCTAGCAGAGACCCAGTACTTC.